The clone carrying this T cell receptor beta chain was recorded once. Clones were read by immunoSEQ multiplex PCR, and TCRdb kept only the in-frame ones, dropping some. Of about 150,000 clones listed, approximately 90% are singletons. The data derive from a study of T cell responses to AZD1222 COVID-19 vaccine. The CDR3 runs 15 residues. The germline V gene has CDR1 MNHEY and CDR2 SVGAGI. Trimming shortened V by 6 bases and J by 5 bases, and 19 bases separated the two germline ends. The receptor comes from an adult in good health. The chain carries TRBV6-5 and TRBJ1-1, with D possibly matching TRBD1 (5 bases). The sample here was peripheral blood, taken on day 0 of AZD1222 vaccination. CDR3 nucleotide sequence: TGTGCCAGCAGCCCCCCCCGTGGGGGTGGGACTGAAGCTTTCTTT. This translates into CASSPPRGGGTEAFF.